This record concerns one TCR beta chain sequence. This record comes from a study of blood T cells in healthy people across ages. Donors were healthy Caucasian individuals from Russia aged about 6 to 90. Together with a sample-barcoded 5' primer, a J-beta primer mix was included in a second PCR lasting about 7 to 12 cycles. MiXCR, applied by TCRdb to the 5' RACE reads, yields one record per CDR3 protein. The sample includes some 750,000 distinct CDR3 sequences, about a fifth of them seen just once. The sequenced sample consisted of blood. The source of this sequence is a man between 65 and 79 years old in good health.

The CDR3: CASSPPPSRGTDTQYF. The CDR3 nucleotides read TGTGCCAGCAGCCCACCACCTAGTAGGGGCACAGATACGCAGTATTTT. The gene calls are TRBV3-1 and TRBJ2-3, with unresolved D. Germline-derived CDR1 and CDR2 are LGHDT and YNNKEL (reference sequence). CDR3 length equals 16 residues. V lost 4 bases and J 1 base, leaving 15 bases between the germline ends.